This TCR beta chain came from a study of cytomegalovirus exposure and HLA in healthy donors. Broader study findings: There were under 200 TCR beta chains listed as cytomegalovirus-associated. In an earlier analysis, productive rearrangement rates for most beta V segments clustered near 87% or 30%. Judged likely to be a sequencing artifact was a cluster of highly shared sequence variants.

The PCR was carried out with 60 Vbeta primers and 13 Jbeta primers. The data were produced by immunoSEQ multiplex PCR, yet TCRdb's version contains in-frame clones alone and is incomplete. The sample shows 200,000 or so clones, approximately 81% of them seen only once. This clone was seen more than once but under ten times. The antigen is undetermined. V was clipped by 4 bases and J by 2 bases, with 16 bases between them. This CDR3 spans 15 amino acids. Germline V gene data show CDR1 as SGHRS and CDR2 as YFSETQ. The V gene is TRBV5-1, the J gene TRBJ2-7, with D unresolved. Input material: PBMCs. The sequence was obtained from a boy younger than 18 in good health and CMV-seronegative. In nucleotides, the CDR3 is TGCGCCAGCAGCACCGGCGGCGGAATTGCCTACGAGCAGTACTTC. This translates into CASSTGGGIAYEQYF.